This T cell receptor beta chain was recorded in a study of T cell responses to AZD1222 COVID-19 vaccine. Study background: Pooled together were second doses at about 4 or about 12 weeks. Study findings and constraints: Clonal diversity was possibly underestimated, and the donors were mostly white British, with more females.

Germline CDR1 SGHAT, CDR2 FQNNGV. The V gene lost 3 bases and the J gene lost 6 bases, with 9 bases spanning the gap. The CDR3 totals 12 residues. A remark on this clone: Its specificity is not known.

This table comes from immunoSEQ multiplex PCR, and its TCRdb copy is limited to in-frame clones, with some not included. This sample has 85,000 to 100,000 clones, with roughly 93% found just once. This sequence was found in an adult in good health. This sequence joins TRBV11-2 and TRBJ2-7; D possibly corresponds to TRBD2 (5 bases). The specimen comprised peripheral blood, sampled on day 0 of AZD1222 vaccination. The CDR3 here is CASSLGVLEQYF. The CDR3 DNA is TGTGCCAGCAGCTTGGGAGTCCTCGAGCAGTACTTC.